What follows is one T cell receptor (beta chain) and its context. Its antigen remains unknown. This specimen belongs to a study of shared clonotypes between healthy human individuals. The study's findings and limits: A small donor pool kept down the genetic and exposure-history diversity that was represented.

Germline assignment: CDR1 SGHDN and CDR2 FVKESK. With 5 bases removed from V and 3 bases from J, the gap between germline ends came to 11 bases. The CDR3 extends over 13 amino acids. Only Caucasian adults living in Nashville, Tennessee made up the donor group. Generated by immunoSEQ multiplex PCR, the TCRdb table keeps only in-frame clones and is missing some. The sample has about 490,000 clones; roughly four fifths are singletons. The sample consisted of PBMCs. The chain carries TRBV14 and TRBJ2-7; D gene uncertain. The TCR was taken from a middle-aged woman in good health. Some clones in this sample may be carry-over from other donors' samples. The chain's CDR3 is CASSRVYNYEQYF. CDR3 nucleotide sequence: TGTGCCAGCAGCAGGGTCTACAACTACGAGCAGTACTTC.